The 20 T cell receptor beta chains listed next were all sequenced from one sample in a study of blood T cell repertoires in COVID-19. Profiling relied on immunoSEQ multiplex PCR, and the TCRdb table lists in-frame clones only, not all of them. The data hold over 200,000 clones, with around 89% observed a single time. The source material was peripheral blood. Source of these receptors: a woman aged 35 to 49 who had recovered from COVID-19.

This chain joins TRBV5-8 and TRBJ2-7, with 7 bases aligning to TRBD1. Trimming at V came to 4 bases and at J to 2 bases, leaving 18 bases not matched to a gene. This CDR3 has 18 amino acids. From germline, CDR1 is SGHTS and CDR2 YDEGEE. The CDR3 is CASSQGPNRGTMTYEQYF. The CDR3 nucleotides read TGTGCCAGCAGCCAGGGGCCCAACAGGGGTACCATGACCTACGAGCAGTACTTC.

CDR3 bases: TGCGCCAGCAGTGAGGGCGACAGGGCAAAGGACGAGCAGTACGTC. Residues: CASSEGDRAKDEQYV. The gene calls are TRBV10-2 and TRBJ2-7; 7 bases are a match to TRBD1. Germline-derived CDR1 and CDR2 are WSHSY and SAAADI. CDR3 length equals 15 residues. Unmatched junction bases numbered 9, after V lost 2 bases and J lost 5 bases.

The table lists this clone with a count of one. The same CDR3 also results from other DNA sequences found in this sample. The chain uses TRBV30 and TRBJ1-2, with D uncertain. The V gene lost 0 bases and the J gene lost 8 bases, with 13 bases spanning the gap. The germline CDR1 and CDR2 sequences are GTSNPN and SVGIG (reference sequence). The CDR3 has 13 amino acids. The CDR3: CAWSVRGAGGYTF. CDR3 coding DNA: TGTGCCTGGAGTGTACGGGGTGCTGGGGGCTACACCTTC.

In its sample, this clone was seen many times. The chain joins TRBV11-3 to TRBJ1-6, with 7 nucleotides matching TRBD1. Germline V gene lookup returns CDR1 SGHNT and CDR2 YENEEA. The length of the CDR3 is 14 residues. J lost 3 bases, V lost 6 bases, and 2 bases had no gene match. CDR3 sequence: CASRTGNYNSPLHF. The CDR3 coding sequence is TGTGCCAGCAGGACAGGGAACTATAATTCACCCCTCCACTTT.

The chain recombines TRBV3-1 (or the pseudogene TRBV3-2) with TRBJ2-5; possibly TRBD2 for D (6 bases). Germline CDR1 reads LGHDT; CDR2 reads YNNKEL (reference sequence). The CDR3 contains 14 residues. V shed 2 bases and J shed 4 bases, with 11 bases lying between them. For the CDR3, the DNA is TGTGCCAGCAGCCAACAACTAGCTGCAGAGACCCAGTACTTC. Translation gives CASSQQLAAETQYF.

This sequence joins TRBV4-2 and TRBJ2-1, with D tentatively TRBD1 (6 bases). Germline values: CDR1 LGHNA, CDR2 YNFKEQ. Trimming shortened V by 1 base and J by 7 bases, and 23 bases separated the two germline ends. CDR3 length equals 18 residues. CDR3 protein: CASSQVGISAPQGNEQFF. DNA of the CDR3: TGTGCCAGCAGCCAAGTGGGGATTAGCGCCCCCCAGGGGAATGAGCAGTTCTTC.

This chain joins TRBV6-2 or TRBV6-3 and TRBJ2-3; 11 nucleotides match TRBD2. The V gene end was trimmed by 2 bases and the J gene end by 4 bases; junction bases not matched to a gene: 14. CDR3 size: 19 residues. Germline V gene sequence: CDR1 MNHEY, CDR2 SVGEGT. The CDR3 protein is CASSYGPLAGVGYADTQYF. DNA for the CDR3: TGTGCCAGCAGTTACGGCCCACTAGCGGGAGTCGGGTACGCAGATACGCAGTATTTT.

The sample holds one count of this clone. This CDR3 reads CASSPRGGQVGATDTQYF. The CDR3 DNA reads as TGTGCCAGTAGTCCAAGGGGGGGACAGGTTGGCGCCACAGATACGCAGTATTTT. The chain is built from TRBV19 and TRBJ2-3, with D tentatively TRBD1 (8 bases). Trimming shortened V by 5 bases and J by 2 bases, and 23 bases separated the two germline ends. The CDR3 runs 18 residues. The germline V gene encodes CDR1 LNHDA and CDR2 SQIVND (reference sequence).

The chain combines TRBV30 with TRBJ2-2; D perhaps matches TRBD2 (6 bases). The CDR3 has 18 amino acids. Germline CDR1 reads GTSNPN; CDR2 reads SVGIG (reference sequence). V gave up 4 bases and J gave up 6 bases, with 27 bases separating them. The CDR3 nucleotides read TGTGCCTGGACCCCAGTGTACCCCTCCCGCCCGGGAGCCGGGGAGCTGTTTTTT. It codes for CAWTPVYPSRPGAGELFF.

The table lists this clone with a count of one. V gene TRBV5-1 combines with J gene TRBJ1-1; TRBD1 aligns across 8 bases. CDR3 length: 14 amino acids. Germline values: CDR1 SGHRS, CDR2 YFSETQ. V was pared by 6 bases and J by 6 bases, with 10 bases of the junction left unmatched. The CDR3: CASTAGTGLAEAFF. The CDR3 bases are TGCGCCAGCACCGCCGGGACAGGATTGGCTGAAGCTTTCTTT.

As DNA, the CDR3 is TGTGCCAGCAGCCACACTTCGGGCTATAATTCACCCCTCCACTTT. This translates into CASSHTSGYNSPLHF. The chain employs TRBV7-8 and TRBJ1-6; D not resolved. Trimming removed 5 bases at V and 3 bases at J, with 11 bases between. The CDR3 is 15 amino acids. Looked up from germline, CDR1 is SGHVS and CDR2 is FQNEAQ.

This sequence joins TRBV6-5 and TRBJ1-2, with D unresolved. V gave up 2 bases and J gave up 6 bases, with 16 bases separating them. There are 15 residues in the CDR3. Germline assignment: CDR1 MNHEY and CDR2 SVGAGI. Here the CDR3 reads CASSYDWQVVDGYTF. The CDR3 nucleotides are TGTGCCAGCAGTTACGATTGGCAGGTTGTCGATGGCTACACCTTC.

The V and J genes are TRBV30 and TRBJ1-4; 12 bases agree with TRBD1. Per the germline V gene, CDR1 is GTSNPN and CDR2 is SVGIG (reference sequence). The CDR3 is 15 amino acids. V trimming: 2 bases; J trimming: 8 bases; junction bases outside the gene matches: 6. In DNA, the CDR3 is TGTGCCTGGAGTCGGGACAGGGGGCTGGGGGAAAAACTGTTTTTT. It specifies CAWSRDRGLGEKLFF.

CDR3 protein: CASSLGRNTEAFF. The CDR3 DNA reads as TGTGCCAGCAGTTTAGGCAGGAACACTGAAGCTTTCTTT. The rearrangement links TRBV12-3 or TRBV12-4 to TRBJ1-1; unclear D gene. The CDR3 covers 13 residues. The ends were cut back, 1 base at V and 1 base at J, with 4 bases in the middle.

The chain uses TRBV25-1 and TRBJ2-1; 9 bases match TRBD1. The V gene's germline CDR1 is MGHDK and CDR2 SYGVNS. V shed 0 bases, J shed 4 bases, and the junction held 4 bases outside the gene matches. The CDR3 consists of 16 residues. The CDR3 bases are TGTGCCAGCAGTGAATATGGGGGACAGGGATACAATGAGCAGTTCTTC. Residues: CASSEYGGQGYNEQFF.

The chain has TRBV6-6 and TRBJ1-4; the D gene is possibly TRBD1 (6 bases). The CDR3 contains 16 residues. CDR1 and CDR2 (germline): MNHNY, SVGAGI (reference sequence). Trimming pared 6 bases from V and 8 bases from J, leaving 22 bases between. CDR3 DNA sequence: TGTGCCAGCAGCCCCTCCACGGGGCCTGGGGGCGAAAAACTGTTTTTT. Protein product: CASSPSTGPGGEKLFF.

The rearrangement joins TRBV7-2 to TRBJ2-1, with TRBD2 as a possible D gene (5 bases). V lost 5 bases and J lost 1, with 12 bases in between. CDR1 is SGHTA and CDR2 is FQGNSA in the germline V gene. This CDR3 region has 15 residues. The CDR3 protein is CASSPDLGSYNEQFF. For the CDR3, the DNA is TGTGCCAGCAGCCCGGACTTAGGTTCCTACAATGAGCAGTTCTTC.

The chain employs TRBV5-1 and TRBJ2-5; 7 nucleotides line up with TRBD1. The J segment lost 1 base and the V segment lost 4 bases, leaving 7 bases of the junction unmatched. The germline V gene encodes CDR1 SGHRS and CDR2 YFSETQ. CDR3 length equals 15 residues. The CDR3 region has the DNA TGCGCCAGCAGCCCCGGACAGGTCCCCCAAGAGACCCAGTACTTC. It encodes CASSPGQVPQETQYF.

This chain connects TRBV27 to TRBJ2-5, with 7 bases fitting TRBD1. Looked up from germline, CDR1 is MNHEY and CDR2 is SMNVEV (reference sequence). This CDR3 is 13 amino acids long. Germline trimming cut 5 bases from V and 7 bases from J; bases unmatched to any gene: 7. The CDR3 loop reads CASSPGGGRTQYF. As DNA, the CDR3 is TGTGCCAGCAGTCCAGGGGGTGGGAGGACCCAGTACTTC.

This clone was detected only once. The V and J genes are TRBV6-2 or TRBV6-3 and TRBJ2-7; TRBD2 agrees at 9 bases. With V trimmed by 2 bases and J by 3 bases, 11 bases remained unmatched. Per germline, CDR1 MNHEY and CDR2 SVGEGT. The CDR3 consists of 17 residues. In DNA form, the CDR3 reads TGTGCCAGCAGTTACGGGGCCCCGCGGGAGGGCCTCTACGAGCAGTACGTC. Its translation: CASSYGAPREGLYEQYV.